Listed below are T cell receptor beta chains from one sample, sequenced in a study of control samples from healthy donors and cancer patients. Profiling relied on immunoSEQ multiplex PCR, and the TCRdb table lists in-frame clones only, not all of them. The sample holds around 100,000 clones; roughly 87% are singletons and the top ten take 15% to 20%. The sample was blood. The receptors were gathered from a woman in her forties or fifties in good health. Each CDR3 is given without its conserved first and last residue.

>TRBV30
AWSDDGNTEAF
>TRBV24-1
ATRGRENTGELF
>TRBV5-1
ASSLAQANYGYT
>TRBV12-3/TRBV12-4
ASLGTDTQY
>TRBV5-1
ASSIVGGTGSYEQY
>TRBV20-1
SASTLRDNQPQH
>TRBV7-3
ASSPQGSTDTQY
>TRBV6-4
ASSELAGASEQY
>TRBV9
ASSVEDTEAF
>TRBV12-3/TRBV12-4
ASSFSGATEAF
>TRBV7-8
ASSSAGLAAETQY
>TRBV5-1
ASSLRDRTGELF
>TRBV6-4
ASSDDGASSYNEQF
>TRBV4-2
ASSPDELAGGII
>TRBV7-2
ASSGQGVYEQY
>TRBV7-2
ASSTTPATQY
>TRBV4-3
ASSRTTLMNTEAF
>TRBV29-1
SVRVSGNTIY
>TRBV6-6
ASSPRGVNNEQF
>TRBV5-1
ASSRYTSTDTQY